This T cell receptor (beta chain) was identified during a study of T-cell reconstitution after alpha-beta-depleted transplantation in children. The authors prepared the TCRbeta library with unique molecular identifiers. TCRdb ran MiXCR on the PCR reads and lists one entry per CDR3 protein. Of 350,000 to 450,000 distinct CDR3 sequences listed, roughly 22% are singletons. Germline CDR1 is SGHRS and CDR2 is YFSETQ. CDR3 size: 13 residues. With 4 bases removed from V and 4 bases from J, the gap between germline ends came to 12 bases. The sample holds a few counts of this clonotype. Sample: PBMCs from the stem cell graft donor, taken from the stem cell graft. This clonotype originated in a human donor who donated a stem cell graft to a child with acute myeloid leukemia. The chain carries TRBV5-1 and TRBJ2-7; D is perhaps TRBD2 (6 bases). Here the CDR3 reads CASSRGSGYEQYF. CDR3 nucleotides: TGCGCCAGCAGCCGGGGGTCCGGGTACGAGCAGTACTTC.